The 3 T cell receptor beta chains below were found in one sample sequenced in a study of control samples from healthy donors and cancer patients. Libraries were prepared by immunoSEQ multiplex PCR; TCRdb keeps only in-frame clonotypes and omits some of them. In the table there are about 35,000 clones, approximately 93% of which are singletons. Sequenced material: PBMCs. These receptor sequences come from a man aged 40-49 years with colorectal cancer.

This rearrangement joins TRBV5-1 to TRBJ2-6; D unresolved. V was clipped by 0 bases and J by 2 bases, with 3 bases between them. Per germline, CDR1 SGHRS and CDR2 YFSETQ. This CDR3 region has 14 residues. The CDR3 reads CASSLGAGANVLTF. The CDR3 bases are TGCGCCAGCAGCTTGGGGGCTGGGGCCAACGTCCTGACTTTC.

J is TRBJ2-1 and V is TRBV3-1 (or the pseudogene TRBV3-2), with D hard to call. Germline-derived CDR1 and CDR2 are LGHDT and YNNKEL (reference sequence). V dropped 2 bases and J dropped 6 bases, with 5 bases sitting between them. CDR3 length equals 12 residues. CDR3 bases: TGTGCCAGCAGCCAAAGTGGCAATGAGCAGTTCTTC. It translates to CASSQSGNEQFF.

The V and J genes are TRBV12-3 or TRBV12-4 and TRBJ1-2; D call uncertain. This CDR3 is built from 13 residues. Trimming removed 5 bases from V and 3 bases from J, with 10 bases in between. In DNA form, the CDR3 reads TGTGCCAGCAGTACCCAGAAGGACTATGGCTACACCTTC. This gives the protein CASSTQKDYGYTF.